A selection of T cell receptor beta chains follows, all from one sample in a study of blood T cell repertoires in COVID-19. Clones were read by immunoSEQ multiplex PCR, and TCRdb kept only the in-frame ones, dropping some. This table holds roughly 500,000 clones, 89% found once. The sequencing input was peripheral blood. The receptors stem from a man younger than 35 with COVID-19, enrolled during active disease. Each CDR3 is given with its conserved first and last residue. The D gene is left open where the match is weak. The size entry is marked missing in some rows and otherwise reads once, few, many or a size class.

>NA|TRBJ2-2|TRBV6-5|NA
CASSWQTGELFF
TGTGCCAGCAGTTGGCAGACCGGGGAGCTGTTTTTT
>NA|TRBJ2-7|TRBV7-9|NA
CASSWDTYEQYF
TGTGCCAGCAGCTGGGACACCTACGAGCAGTACTTC
>NA|TRBJ2-5|TRBV2|TRBD2
CASSDGTSGSQETQYF
TGTGCCAGCAGCGACGGGACTAGCGGGTCCCAAGAGACCCAGTACTTC
>NA|TRBJ2-1|TRBV24-1|TRBD2
CATGRTSGSSDEQFF
TGTGCCACGGGACGGACTAGCGGGAGTTCTGATGAGCAGTTCTTC
>NA|TRBJ1-3|TRBV13|NA
CASGQANTIYF
TGTGCCAGCGGGCAGGCAAACACCATATATTTT
>NA|TRBJ2-1|TRBV5-1|NA
CASSLGSGGGYEQFF
TGCGCCAGCAGCTTGGGTTCCGGGGGTGGGTATGAGCAGTTCTTC
>once|TRBJ2-3|TRBV7-3|NA
CASSSSGSGDTQYF
TGTGCCAGCAGCTCCTCGGGGTCGGGGGATACGCAGTATTTT
>NA|TRBJ2-1|TRBV11-3|TRBD2
CASSPGLAGGYEQFF
TGTGCCAGCAGCCCGGGACTAGCGGGAGGGTATGAGCAGTTCTTC
>NA|TRBJ2-1|TRBV11-2|NA
CASSLYRRVNEQFF
TGTGCCAGCAGCTTATATAGGAGGGTCAATGAGCAGTTCTTC
>NA|TRBJ1-1|TRBV19|TRBD1
CASSPGQWEHEAFF
TGTGCCAGTAGTCCGGGACAGTGGGAGCATGAAGCTTTCTTT
>NA|TRBJ2-3|TRBV5-5|NA
CASSLSGSVMVDTQYF
TGTGCCAGCAGCTTGTCTGGGAGTGTGATGGTAGATACGCAGTATTTT
>NA|TRBJ1-1|TRBV7-9|TRBD1
CASRPNRGHGTEAFF
TGTGCCAGCAGACCCAACAGGGGGCACGGCACTGAAGCTTTCTTT
>NA|TRBJ2-6|TRBV7-8|TRBD1
CASIKQGASGANVLTF
TGTGCCAGCATTAAACAGGGGGCCTCTGGGGCCAACGTCCTGACTTTC
>NA|TRBJ1-6|TRBV2|NA
CASSERGPGDSPLHF
TGTGCCAGCAGCGAGCGGGGACCGGGGGATTCACCCCTCCACTTT
>NA|TRBJ1-5|TRBV2|TRBD1
CASRKGAQGQPQHF
TGTGCCAGCAGAAAGGGGGCGCAGGGTCAGCCCCAGCATTTT
>NA|TRBJ2-7|TRBV6-6|NA
CASSQRGGMGGEQYF
TGTGCCAGCAGTCAGCGAGGCGGGATGGGTGGCGAGCAGTACTTC
>NA|TRBJ2-1|TRBV7-9|TRBD2
CASSFRGLAEYNEQFF
TGTGCCAGCAGCTTTCGTGGACTAGCGGAGTACAATGAGCAGTTCTTC
>NA|TRBJ1-6|TRBV20-1|NA
CSAPRYPLHF
TGCAGTGCTCCTCGGTATCCCCTCCACTTT
>NA|TRBJ1-2|TRBV18|NA
CASTQGGNYGYTF
TGTGCCAGCACTCAAGGGGGAAACTATGGCTACACCTTC
>NA|TRBJ1-6|TRBV4-1|TRBD1
CASRMAPGQYNSPLHF
TGCGCCAGCAGGATGGCCCCGGGACAGTATAATTCACCCCTCCACTTT
>NA|TRBJ1-2|TRBV5-4|NA
CASSPERGPYGYTF
TGTGCCAGCAGCCCGGAACGGGGTCCCTATGGCTACACCTTC
>NA|TRBJ2-1|TRBV7-2|TRBD2
CASSSGLARDEQFF
TGTGCCAGCAGCTCCGGACTAGCTAGGGATGAGCAGTTCTTC
>few|TRBJ1-1|TRBV5-1|TRBD1
CASSLGETGAGTEAFF
TGCGCCAGCAGCTTAGGGGAAACAGGGGCGGGCACTGAAGCTTTCTTT
>NA|TRBJ2-2|TRBV12-5|TRBD2
CASGLVPGRATGELFF
TGTGCTAGTGGTTTGGTCCCAGGGAGGGCCACCGGGGAGCTGTTTTTT
>NA|TRBJ2-3|TRBV3-1/TRBV3-2|TRBD2
CASSTSGTDTQYF
TGTGCCAGCAGCACTAGCGGCACAGATACGCAGTATTTT
>NA|TRBJ1-4|TRBV5-1|NA
CASSLAFGTRNEKLFF
TGCGCCAGCAGCTTGGCCTTCGGGACTCGAAATGAAAAACTGTTTTTT
>NA|TRBJ1-1|TRBV5-5|NA
CASSLDRGTEAFF
TGTGCCAGCAGCTTGGACCGGGGCACTGAAGCTTTCTTT
>NA|TRBJ1-3|TRBV5-5|NA
CASSLLQGAGNTIYF
TGTGCCAGCAGCTTATTACAGGGAGCTGGAAACACCATATATTTT
>NA|TRBJ1-5|TRBV12-3/TRBV12-4|NA
CASSWTGNQPQHF
TGTGCCAGCAGTTGGACAGGCAATCAGCCCCAGCATTTT
>NA|TRBJ2-7|TRBV7-3|TRBD2
CASSLTPTSGSYEQYF
TGTGCCAGCAGCTTAACTCCGACTAGCGGGAGCTACGAGCAGTACTTC
>NA|TRBJ2-1|TRBV5-5|NA
CASDSLTLSNEQFF
TGTGCCAGCGATAGTTTAACCCTTTCCAATGAGCAGTTCTTC
>once|TRBJ2-5|TRBV7-2|TRBD2
CASSLVGGGETQYF
TGTGCCAGCAGCTTAGTGGGGGGAGGGGAGACCCAGTACTTC
>NA|TRBJ2-7|TRBV6-5|NA
CASSYSRQAYEQYF
TGTGCCAGCAGTTACTCCCGGCAGGCCTACGAGCAGTACTTC
>NA|TRBJ2-7|TRBV15|TRBD2
CATSSYAGGYEQYF
TGTGCCACCAGCAGTTACGCGGGAGGCTACGAGCAGTACTTC
>NA|TRBJ1-2|TRBV6-1|NA
CASSDRINYGYTF
TGTGCCAGCAGTGACAGGATTAACTATGGCTACACCTTC
>few|TRBJ1-5|TRBV28|NA
CASSYYYSNQPQHF
TGTGCCAGCAGTTACTATTATAGCAATCAGCCCCAGCATTTT
>NA|TRBJ2-2|TRBV19|NA
CASSIASRGIGELFF
TGTGCCAGTAGTATTGCCTCGCGGGGAATCGGGGAGCTGTTTTTT
>NA|TRBJ2-1|TRBV7-8|TRBD1
CASSSAGTGGGEQFF
TGTGCCAGCAGCTCCGCCGGGACAGGGGGCGGTGAGCAGTTCTTC
>NA|TRBJ2-5|TRBV7-2|TRBD2
CASSRTSGQETQYF
TGTGCCAGCAGCCGGACTAGCGGACAAGAGACCCAGTACTTC
>NA|TRBJ2-4|TRBV7-2|NA
CASSSYTNIQYF
TGTGCCAGCAGCTCATACACAAACATTCAGTACTTC
>NA|TRBJ2-2|TRBV4-1|NA
CASSPDRNTGELFF
TGCGCCAGCAGCCCTGACAGGAACACCGGGGAGCTGTTTTTT
>NA|TRBJ2-2|TRBV6-5|NA
CASSAGLGELFF
TGTGCCAGCAGCGCCGGACTTGGGGAGCTGTTTTTT
>NA|TRBJ2-3|TRBV2|TRBD2
CASKGLAGRTDTQYF
TGTGCCAGCAAAGGACTAGCGGGGCGCACAGATACGCAGTATTTT
>NA|TRBJ2-7|TRBV5-1|TRBD1
CASSSWDRDRSYEQYF
TGCGCCAGCAGCTCATGGGACAGGGACCGCTCCTACGAGCAGTACTTC
>NA|TRBJ1-1|TRBV3-1/TRBV3-2|TRBD1
CASSQGPGGGKAFF
TGTGCCAGCAGCCAAGGTCCAGGGGGCGGAAAAGCTTTCTTT
>once|TRBJ2-7|TRBV28|TRBD2
CASSLSTSGSARSEYF
TGTGCCAGCAGTTTATCGACTAGCGGGAGTGCACGGTCTGAGTACTTC
>NA|TRBJ2-1|TRBV5-4|TRBD2
CASSLGAGGPEHEQFF
TGTGCCAGCAGCTTGGGAGCGGGGGGGCCAGAGCATGAGCAGTTCTTC
>NA|TRBJ2-5|TRBV11-3|TRBD1
CASSLITGGEETQYF
TGTGCCAGCAGCTTAATAACAGGGGGCGAGGAGACCCAGTACTTC
>NA|TRBJ2-4|TRBV6-1|TRBD1
CASSERAGQGKNIQYF
TGTGCCAGCAGTGAAAGGGCAGGACAGGGGAAAAACATTCAGTACTTC
>NA|TRBJ2-7|TRBV9|NA
CASSPGGGHAYEQYF
TGTGCCAGCAGCCCGGGGGGCGGGCACGCCTACGAGCAGTACTTC
>NA|TRBJ2-1|TRBV3-1/TRBV3-2|TRBD1
CASREGTGGPGEQFF
TGTGCCAGCAGGGAGGGGACAGGGGGTCCGGGTGAGCAGTTCTTC
>NA|TRBJ2-2|TRBV9|NA
CASSRTGLTGELFF
TGTGCCAGCAGCCGAACAGGGTTAACCGGGGAGCTGTTTTTT
>few|TRBJ2-1|TRBV11-3|TRBD2
CASSLGTSSYNEQFF
TGTGCCAGCAGCTTAGGGACTAGCTCCTACAATGAGCAGTTCTTC
>once|TRBJ2-7|TRBV9|NA
CASSVESGPYYEQYF
TGTGCCAGCAGCGTAGAGAGCGGGCCCTACTACGAGCAGTACTTC